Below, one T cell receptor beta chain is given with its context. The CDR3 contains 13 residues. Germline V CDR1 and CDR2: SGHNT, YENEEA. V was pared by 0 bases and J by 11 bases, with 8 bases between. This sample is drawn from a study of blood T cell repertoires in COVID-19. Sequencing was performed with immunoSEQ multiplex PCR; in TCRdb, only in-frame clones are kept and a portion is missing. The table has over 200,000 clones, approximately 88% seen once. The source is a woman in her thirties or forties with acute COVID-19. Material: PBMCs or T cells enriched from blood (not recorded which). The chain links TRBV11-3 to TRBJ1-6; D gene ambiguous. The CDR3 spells CASSLDSAAPLHF. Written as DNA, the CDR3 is TGTGCCAGCAGCTTAGATTCGGCGGCACCCCTCCACTTT.